A single sample is the source of the 28 T cell receptor beta chains below, sequenced in a study of T cells after yellow fever vaccination. In TCRdb, the 5' RACE reads were re-called with MiXCR into one record per CDR3 protein. Here the sample spans 50,000 to 75,000 distinct CDR3 sequences, around 6.2% being singletons. The starting material was PBMCs, either bulk or a sorted T-cell subset (CD4+, CD8+, memory, or dextramer-sorted; not recorded which), obtained on the day of the yellow fever booster vaccination. These receptors originate from a young man who received the YFV17D yellow fever vaccine.

Many counts were recorded for this clonotype. The CDR3 region has the DNA TGTGCCAGCAGTTTAGCGCCTAACAATGAGCAGTTCTTC. Its translation is CASSLAPNNEQFF. This chain links TRBV12-3 or TRBV12-4 with TRBJ2-1; unclear D gene. Trimming stripped 0 bases from V and 5 bases from J, with 5 bases between. CDR3 size: 13 residues.

This clonotype has ten or more counts. This rearrangement joins TRBV7-9 to TRBJ2-7, with a weak D call TRBD1 (6 bases). There are 12 residues in the CDR3. CDR1 and CDR2 (germline): SEHNR, FQNEAQ (reference sequence). V lost 8 bases to trimming and J lost 1 base, with 9 bases between them. The CDR3 sequence is CASGQLSYEQYF. In DNA form, the CDR3 reads TGTGCCAGCGGACAGCTATCCTACGAGCAGTACTTC.

The sample holds many counts of this clonotype. This chain uses TRBV20-1 with TRBJ1-1; D call uncertain. The V end was cut by 0 bases, the J end by 1 base, with 6 bases between. Germline CDR1 DFQATT, CDR2 SNEGSKA (reference sequence). CDR3 length: 13 amino acids. The CDR3 DNA follows: TGCAGTGCTAGAGAGGACTGGAACACTGAAGCTTTCTTT. Its protein is CSAREDWNTEAFF.

This clonotype was counted between two and nine times. This chain uses TRBV7-2 with TRBJ1-2, with TRBD1 identical over 8 bases. Germline V lookup: CDR1 SGHTA, CDR2 FQGNSA. The length of the CDR3 is 15 residues. Losses at the gene ends were 3 bases for V and 3 bases for J; bases not matched to a gene: 6. The CDR3 sequence is CASSFIQGGYYGYTF. DNA for the CDR3: TGTGCCAGCAGCTTTATACAGGGGGGGTACTATGGCTACACCTTC. The complete variable domain, with remaining parts taken from reference TRBV7-2 and TRBJ1-2, reads GAGVSQSPSNKVTEKGKDVELRCDPISGHTALYWYRQSLGQGLEFLIYFQGNSAPDKSGLPSDRFSAERTGGSVSTLTIQRTQQEDSAVYLCASSFIQGGYYGYTFGSGTRLTVV.

This clonotype was recorded a few times. The rearrangement uses TRBV12-3 or TRBV12-4 and TRBJ1-4; TRBD1 matches 9 bases. CDR3 length equals 15 residues. The V segment lost 5 bases and the J segment 2 bases; nucleotides outside the gene matches: 3. CDR3 in amino acids: CASSLDRGTNEKLFF. The CDR3 DNA reads TGTGCCAGCAGTCTGGACAGGGGCACTAATGAAAAACTGTTTTTT.

This clonotype was observed at least ten times. CDR3 region: CASSLVGRDTEAFF. As DNA, the CDR3 is TGTGCCAGCAGCTTAGTGGGCCGGGACACTGAAGCTTTCTTT. The V gene is TRBV7-3, the J gene TRBJ1-1; D is unclear. Per germline, CDR1 SGHTA and CDR2 FQGTGA. This CDR3 has 14 amino acids. V lost 2 bases to trimming and J lost 3 bases, with 10 bases between them.

This clonotype was counted ten times or more. V is TRBV4-1 and J is TRBJ1-5; no definite D call. From germline, CDR1 is MGHRA and CDR2 YSYEKL. This CDR3 region has 14 residues. With 0 bases removed from V and 7 bases from J, the gap between germline ends came to 10 bases. The CDR3 loop reads CASSQEGLWQPQHF. In DNA form, the CDR3 reads TGCGCCAGCAGCCAAGAAGGTCTATGGCAGCCCCAGCATTTT.

The chain combines TRBV7-6 with TRBJ2-2, with 12 bases fitting TRBD2. CDR1 is SGHVS, CDR2 FNYEAQ, per germline. This CDR3 is built from 15 residues. The V gene end was trimmed by 5 bases and the J gene end by 7 bases; junction bases not matched to a gene: 5. The CDR3, as DNA: TGTGCCAGCAGCACGACTAGCGGGGGTGACGGGGAGCTGTTTTTT. As protein: CASSTTSGGDGELFF.

This clonotype was detected ten times or more. V gene TRBV28 combines with J gene TRBJ2-1; weak D call: TRBD2 (6 bases). CDR1 and CDR2 (germline): MDHEN, SYDVKM. This CDR3 is built from 14 residues. Deletions cut 6 bases from V and 3 bases from J, with 12 bases between. CDR3 protein: CASSSGTLYNEQFF. The CDR3 DNA reads TGTGCCAGCAGCTCCGGGACTCTCTACAATGAGCAGTTCTTC.

The sample holds many counts of this clonotype. The chain carries TRBV5-1 and TRBJ2-7; 7 nucleotides match TRBD1. With V trimmed by 0 bases and J by 3 bases, 3 bases remained unmatched. Germline V gives CDR1 SGHRS, CDR2 YFSETQ. The CDR3 is 14 residues long. In nucleotides, the CDR3 is TGCGCCAGCAGCTTGGGGACAGGCAACTACGAGCAGTACGTC. This codes for CASSLGTGNYEQYV.

The DNA of the CDR3 is TGTGCCAGCAGCTTAACCGGACAAAGCTCCTACGAGCAGTACTTC. Translating it yields CASSLTGQSSYEQYF. V and J are TRBV7-3 and TRBJ2-7, with a possible D match to TRBD1 (5 bases). Per germline, CDR1 SGHTA and CDR2 FQGTGA. The ends were cut back, 0 bases at V and 0 bases at J, with 9 bases in the middle. This CDR3 spans 15 amino acids.

The CDR3 bases are TGTGCCAGCAGTTATTTAGCCGGGAGGTTGGACTATGGCTACACCTTC. Translated, it gives CASSYLAGRLDYGYTF. The rearrangement uses TRBV6-5 and TRBJ1-2, with D unresolved. This CDR3 has 16 residues. The V and J ends lost 3 bases and 3 bases respectively, with 17 bases between them. Germline V gene sequence: CDR1 MNHEY, CDR2 SVGAGI.

This clonotype was counted only a few times. The CDR3 region is CASRFDRVGNTEAFF. DNA of the CDR3: TGTGCCAGCAGATTCGATAGGGTTGGCAACACTGAAGCTTTCTTT. The rearrangement links TRBV27 to TRBJ1-1; D is unresolved. The germline gives CDR1 MNHEY, CDR2 SMNVEV (reference sequence). Trimming stripped 6 bases from V and 2 bases from J, with 16 bases between. CDR3 length: 15 amino acids.

This clonotype was picked up many times. The chain is built from TRBV12-3 or TRBV12-4 and TRBJ1-5; D remains unclear. The CDR3 contains 13 residues. Trimming stripped 3 bases from V and 4 bases from J, with 7 bases between. DNA of the CDR3: TGTGCCAGCAGTTTGACCCGAAATCAGCCCCAGCATTTT. Amino acid sequence: CASSLTRNQPQHF.

This clonotype has only a few counts. The chain combines TRBV12-3 or TRBV12-4 with TRBJ2-3; TRBD1 is a possible D gene (6 bases). Trimming took off 3 bases at V and 1 base at J, with 11 bases between the two ends. The length of the CDR3 is 15 residues. For the CDR3, the DNA is TGTGCCAGCAGTTTCTCGCCAGGGGGCACAGATACGCAGTATTTT. It yields the protein CASSFSPGGTDTQYF.

This clonotype occurred a few times. V usage is TRBV4-1 and J usage is TRBJ1-1; no clear D. The CDR3 runs to 16 residues. Looked up from germline, CDR1 is MGHRA and CDR2 is YSYEKL. The V end was cut by 0 bases, the J end by 0 bases, with 11 bases between. CDR3 protein: CASSQDLSLMNTEAFF. As DNA, the CDR3 is TGCGCCAGCAGCCAAGATCTCAGCCTGATGAACACTGAAGCTTTCTTT.

This clonotype has ten or more counts. V usage is TRBV6-6 and J usage is TRBJ2-5; no definite D call. CDR3 size: 13 residues. Germline CDR1 and CDR2: MNHNY and SVGAGI (reference sequence). Trimming cost V 0 bases and J 5 bases, with 7 bases left between them. CDR3 amino acids: CASSYSDGETQYF. Here the CDR3 DNA reads TGTGCCAGCAGTTACTCGGACGGGGAGACCCAGTACTTC.

This clonotype was recorded a few times. CDR3 loop: CSVESTGATEAFF. CDR3 sequence (DNA): TGCAGCGTTGAGTCGACAGGGGCCACTGAAGCTTTCTTT. The gene calls are TRBV29-1 and TRBJ1-1; TRBD1 matches 8 bases. The V segment lost 3 bases and the J segment 4 bases; nucleotides outside the gene matches: 4. The CDR3 spans 13 residues. Germline assignment: CDR1 SQVTM and CDR2 ANQGSEA.

There are many counts of this clonotype. The chain uses TRBV4-2 and TRBJ2-7, with 8 bases that match TRBD2. Trimming cost V 3 bases and J 6 bases; bases outside gene matches: 16. Germline V gives CDR1 LGHNA, CDR2 YNFKEQ. The CDR3 runs 17 residues. The CDR3, as DNA: TGTGCCAGCAGCCAGGGTGGCCGGGGGGGGGCGAGATCCGAGCAGTACTTC. It codes for CASSQGGRGGARSEQYF.

This clonotype was picked up many times. The J gene is TRBJ2-1, the V gene TRBV5-1; D not resolved. The germline V and J ends were trimmed by 3 bases and 7 bases, with 14 bases remaining between them. This CDR3 has 14 amino acids. Germline lookup yields CDR1 SGHRS and CDR2 YFSETQ. CDR3 amino acids: CASSSGLFGNEQFF. CDR3 DNA: TGCGCCAGCAGCTCGGGCCTATTTGGGAATGAGCAGTTCTTC.

This clonotype was detected many times. This chain links TRBV29-1 with TRBJ2-2; D ambiguous. CDR1 and CDR2 (germline): SQVTM, ANQGSEA. Trimming shortened V by 1 base and J by 3 bases, and 3 bases separated the two germline ends. The CDR3 runs 12 residues. CDR3 DNA sequence: TGCAGCGTTGAAGGCTACACCGGGGAGCTGTTTTTT. This gives the protein CSVEGYTGELFF.

This clonotype was observed at least ten times. This chain joins TRBV20-1 and TRBJ1-1, with 7 bases fitting TRBD1. Trimming took 0 bases from V and 3 from J; bases not matched to a gene: 7. CDR1 is DFQATT and CDR2 is SNEGSKA in the germline V gene (reference sequence). The CDR3 is 15 amino acids. The CDR3 DNA reads as TGCAGTGCTAGAGAGGTCACAGGGGTGGACACTGAAGCTTTCTTT. It translates to CSAREVTGVDTEAFF.

The chain recombines TRBV4-1 with TRBJ1-6; D perhaps matches TRBD1 (6 bases). The CDR3 covers 16 residues. CDR1 and CDR2 from the germline V gene are MGHRA and YSYEKL. V was shortened by 1 base and J by 7 bases, with 14 bases between the two germline ends. The CDR3 loop reads CASSQVFDRRNSPLHF. CDR3 DNA sequence: TGCGCCAGCAGCCAAGTCTTCGACAGGCGAAATTCACCCCTCCACTTT.

CDR3 DNA: TGCAGCGTTGAAGCTAGCGGGGACGCCGTAGTACTCACAGATACGCAGTATTTT. It encodes CSVEASGDAVVLTDTQYF. The V gene is TRBV29-1, the J gene TRBJ2-3, with 9 bases identical to TRBD2. V shed 1 base, J shed 2 bases, and the junction held 13 bases outside the gene matches. Germline V gives CDR1 SQVTM, CDR2 ANQGSEA. The CDR3 length is 18 residues.

This clonotype occurred many times. This chain links TRBV7-2 with TRBJ1-6; D is perhaps TRBD1 (6 bases). V lost 3 bases and J 8 bases, leaving 17 bases between the germline ends. CDR3 length equals 16 residues. The germline gives CDR1 SGHTA, CDR2 FQGNSA. The CDR3 DNA reads TGTGCCAGCAGCTTTAGGGGGGGGGTGAGTTATTCACCCCTCCACTTT. Translated: CASSFRGGVSYSPLHF.

This clonotype was observed a few times. The chain uses TRBV7-2 and TRBJ2-1; no definite D call. The length of the CDR3 is 17 residues. CDR1 SGHTA and CDR2 FQGNSA come from the germline V gene. V dropped 5 bases and J dropped 0 bases, with 17 bases sitting between them. In DNA form, the CDR3 reads TGTGCCAGCAGCAGGCCCAGTCGCCGCGCCTCCTACAATGAGCAGTTCTTC. Encoded protein: CASSRPSRRASYNEQFF.

As regards this clonotype: Mismatch with germline at one junction end may stem from a read error. V usage is TRBV4-1 and J usage is TRBJ2-1; a possible D gene is TRBD2 (7 bases). Germline V gene sequence: CDR1 MGHRA, CDR2 YSYEKL. The CDR3 contains 14 residues. The CDR3 sequence: CASGGAGFWHEQVF. In nucleotides, the CDR3 is TGCGCCAGCGGGGGGGCGGGATTTTGGCATGAGCAGGTCTTC.

This clonotype has ten or more counts. Here the CDR3 reads CASSSQQGANEQFF. CDR3 coding DNA: TGCGCCAGCAGCTCACAACAGGGGGCCAATGAGCAGTTCTTC. The gene calls are TRBV5-1 and TRBJ2-1; TRBD1 matches 9 bases. Germline CDR1 is SGHRS and CDR2 is YFSETQ. V was pared by 3 bases and J by 6 bases, with 4 bases of the junction left unmatched. This CDR3 has 14 residues.